This TCR beta chain appears in the sequencing data of a study of long-term antiretroviral therapy in people with HIV. Each HIV participant was treated in the United States. This clone was seen more than once but under ten times. Its antigen is still unknown. The libraries were made with immunoSEQ v3.0 at survey level. Sequencing used immunoSEQ multiplex PCR; TCRdb keeps in-frame clones, though not all of them. This table holds 25,000 or so clones, roughly nine tenths found once. Study-wide results and limits: Blood in the study was drawn between the mid-2000s and the late 2010s, possibly under older ART regimens, which may be less effective than current ones. Post-ART, diversity grew, though it stayed under transplant donor control levels.

This clonotype was obtained from a woman aged 25 to 39 with HIV. The source was unsorted PBMCs, collected 1.9 years after starting antiretroviral therapy.

CDR3 sequence (DNA): TGTGCCAGCGCGGGACAATACGGCTCCTACGAGCAGTACGTC. Translated, it gives CASAGQYGSYEQYV. The V call is TRBV2, the J call TRBJ2-7; TRBD1 or TRBD2 may be the D gene (6 bases each). Trimming took 8 bases from V and 0 from J, leaving 14 bases between them. This CDR3 comprises 14 residues. Germline V lookup: CDR1 SNHLY, CDR2 FYNNEI.